The present entry profiles one T cell receptor beta chain with its context. Its specific antigen is unknown. Per-nucleotide qualities are absent, and no much larger clonotype sits a single base away. The same CDR3 can be traced to other DNA sequences in this sample. The V end loses 3 bases and the J end loses 2 bases, and a stretch of 12 bases separates them. The CDR3 measures 15 amino acids from cysteine to phenylalanine. Only the CDR3 region is kept as DNA, spanning 45 bases read in frame from base 1. As encoded in the germline V gene (reference sequence), CDR1 is LNHDA while CDR2 is SQIVND. The sample comes from a study of T cell clones after liver transplantation (dated by TCRdb to about 2019). For the study in its entirety: ITN030ST, the source of the samples, was a randomized trial that attempted immunosuppression withdrawal within 2 years of liver transplantation. Third party-reactive TCRbeta sequences from pre-transplant MLRs were also identified as an antigen-independent comparator for donor-reactive sequences. After a pre-transplant mixed lymphocyte reaction, TCRbeta sequencing was used to pinpoint donor-reactive T cell clones, which were subsequently tracked in post-transplant blood. Tolerance was defined as complete immunosuppression withdrawal for at least one year with no rise in liver enzymes beyond twice the upper limit of normal. Of the eight recipients, a few were HCV-positive, while the remaining recipients had been transplanted for non-autoimmune, non-viral indications. The subjects received no induction therapy and were kept on standard immunosuppression until randomization at 12-24 months post-transplant. Of the 8 liver transplant recipients making up the studied cohort, 3 were classified as tolerant and 5 as non-tolerant. Blood samples were taken pre-transplant, pre-randomization before withdrawal, and post-randomization after full withdrawal or failed withdrawal. Study-level results and caveats: Because of small, heterogeneous patient numbers and non-standardized post-transplant time points, the conclusions were only preliminary. Donor-reactive sequences declined more than third party-reactive ones, suggesting partial antigen-specific deletion unrelated to withdrawal success. When repertoire turnover was taken into account, detection of donor-reactive sequences was significantly reduced in 7 of 8 subjects for CD4 and in 8 of 8 subjects for CD8. In a couple of subjects, low numbers of available donor cells limited the measurable donor-reactive repertoire. In 5 of 8 subjects, circulating donor-reactive CD4 TCRbeta sequences decreased significantly after transplant, regardless of tolerance or HCV status. Because no allograft tissue specimens were available, donor-reactive T cells may have migrated into the graft instead of being deleted.

High-throughput TCRbeta CDR3 sequencing of frozen genomic DNA was performed by immunoSEQ, with PCR amplification, mapping, bias correction and internal controls included. The authors' pipeline ran thus. Only productive rearrangements were retained, with each unique TCRbeta sequence defined by its CDR3 nucleotide sequence together with its V and J gene. Donor-reactive sequences required at least 5-fold expansion in CFSE-low cells versus unstimulated pre-transplant cells and at least 0.01% frequency. Minimum frequency thresholds were set for each subject based on the unstimulated sample with the lowest template count, ensuring at least 90% detection power. Jensen-Shannon divergence between the top 1000 TCRbeta sequences post-transplant and pre-transplant was used to measure repertoire turnover. Two-sided Fisher's exact tests were used to test for changes in how often donor-reactive sequences were detected. The immuneACCESS repertoire file appears here via TCRdb, limited to in-frame rearrangements. These files lack a portion of the clones; in checked studies, under half of the deficit traces to unresolved V genes, and the cause of the others is not known. From that table come the V and J calls and clone size; the DNA was used to work out D and trimming. The sample table lists fewer than 85,000 clones, 80% of them with a count of one. About 0.79% of the sample comes from the top ten.

Thawed unstimulated PBMCs were stained for CD3, CD4 and CD8 and FACS-sorted into CD3+CD4+ and CD3+CD8+ populations. Each of the 8 studied subjects was randomized to immunosuppression withdrawal. Genomic DNA was isolated with the Qiagen DNeasy Blood and Tissue Kit. The starting material was CD4+ T cells from blood, obtained 12 months after liver transplant. The source is a human patient who received a liver transplant. Because of the transplant, the T cells may be the graft donor's rather than the patient's own. The receptor chain draws on TRBV19 and TRBJ2-3; tentative D gene TRBD2, with 6 bases matching. The CDR3 sequence is CASSIGGPSTDTQYF. The DNA sequence is given as TGTGCCAGTAGTATCGGGGGTCCGTCCACAGATACGCAGTATTTT.